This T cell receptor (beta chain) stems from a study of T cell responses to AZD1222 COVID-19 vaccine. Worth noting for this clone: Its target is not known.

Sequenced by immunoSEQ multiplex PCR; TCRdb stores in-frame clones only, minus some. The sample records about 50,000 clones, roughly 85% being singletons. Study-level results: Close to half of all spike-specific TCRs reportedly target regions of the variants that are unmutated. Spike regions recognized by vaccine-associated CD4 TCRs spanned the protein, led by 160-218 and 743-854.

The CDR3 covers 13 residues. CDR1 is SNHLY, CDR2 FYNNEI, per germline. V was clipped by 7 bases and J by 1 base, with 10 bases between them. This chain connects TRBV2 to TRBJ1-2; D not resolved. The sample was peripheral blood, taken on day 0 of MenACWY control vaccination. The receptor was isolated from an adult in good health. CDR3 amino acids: CASKTQLNYGYTF. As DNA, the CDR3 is TGTGCCAGCAAGACACAGCTTAACTATGGCTACACCTTC.